This T cell receptor beta chain was recorded in a study of cytomegalovirus exposure and HLA in healthy donors. This clone was observed a few times. Germline lookup yields CDR1 SGHAT and CDR2 FQDESV (reference sequence). The CDR3 spans 16 residues. Trimming took off 5 bases at V and 1 base at J, with 14 bases between the two ends. The PCR had 60 Vbeta and 13 Jbeta primers. Method: immunoSEQ multiplex PCR; TCRdb's copy keeps in-frame clones and lacks some. The data show some 69,000 clones, approximately 70% seen once. The TCR originated in a male donor in good health and CMV-seropositive. Sample: PBMCs. The rearrangement uses TRBV11-1 and TRBJ2-2; possible D gene TRBD2, 6 bases. CDR3 amino acids: CASSPGTLRNTGELFF. CDR3 sequence (DNA): TGTGCCAGCAGCCCCGGGACTCTGAGGAACACCGGGGAGCTGTTTTTT.